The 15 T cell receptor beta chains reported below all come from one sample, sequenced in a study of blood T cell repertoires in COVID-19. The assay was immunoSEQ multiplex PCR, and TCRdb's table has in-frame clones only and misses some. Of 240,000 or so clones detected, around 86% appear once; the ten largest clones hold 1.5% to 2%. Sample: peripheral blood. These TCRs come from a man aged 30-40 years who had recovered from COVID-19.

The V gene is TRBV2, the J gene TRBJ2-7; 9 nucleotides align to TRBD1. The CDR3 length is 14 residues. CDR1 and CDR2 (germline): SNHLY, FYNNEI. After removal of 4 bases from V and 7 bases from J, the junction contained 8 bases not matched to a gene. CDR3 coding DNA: TGTGCCAGCAGTGGGGGGACAGGGATGAGTGAGCAGTACTTC. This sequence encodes CASSGGTGMSEQYF. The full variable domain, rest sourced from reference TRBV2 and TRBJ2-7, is EPEVTQTPSHQVTQMGQEVILRCVPISNHLYFYWYRQILGQKVEFLVSFYNNEISEKSEIFDDQFSVERPDGSNFTLKIRSTKLEDSAMYFCASSGGTGMSEQYFGPGTRLTVT.

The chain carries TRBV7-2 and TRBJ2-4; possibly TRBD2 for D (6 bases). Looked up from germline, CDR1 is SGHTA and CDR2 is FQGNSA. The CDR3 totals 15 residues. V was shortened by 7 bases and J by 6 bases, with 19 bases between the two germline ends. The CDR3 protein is CASNQGGGPGNIQYF. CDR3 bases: TGTGCCAGCAACCAGGGAGGAGGGCCCGGAAACATTCAGTACTTC.

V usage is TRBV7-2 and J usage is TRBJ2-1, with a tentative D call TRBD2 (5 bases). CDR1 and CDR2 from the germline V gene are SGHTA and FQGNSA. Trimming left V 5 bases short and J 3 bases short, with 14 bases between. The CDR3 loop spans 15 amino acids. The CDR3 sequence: CASSPGLQNYNEQFF. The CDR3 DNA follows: TGTGCCAGCAGCCCAGGACTTCAGAACTACAATGAGCAGTTCTTC.

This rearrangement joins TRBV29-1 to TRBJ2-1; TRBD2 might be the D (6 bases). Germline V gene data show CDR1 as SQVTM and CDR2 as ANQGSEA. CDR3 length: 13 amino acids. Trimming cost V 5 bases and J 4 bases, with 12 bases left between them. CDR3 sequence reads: CSVSWGDYNEQFF. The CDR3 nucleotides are TGCAGCGTTTCCTGGGGGGATTACAATGAGCAGTTCTTC.

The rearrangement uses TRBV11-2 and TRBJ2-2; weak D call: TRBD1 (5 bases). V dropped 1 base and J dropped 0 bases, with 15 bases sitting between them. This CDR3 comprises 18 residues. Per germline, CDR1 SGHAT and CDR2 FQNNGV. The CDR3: CASSLGRIIGANTGELFF. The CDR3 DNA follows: TGTGCCAGCAGCTTAGGTCGAATAATAGGGGCGAACACCGGGGAGCTGTTTTTT.

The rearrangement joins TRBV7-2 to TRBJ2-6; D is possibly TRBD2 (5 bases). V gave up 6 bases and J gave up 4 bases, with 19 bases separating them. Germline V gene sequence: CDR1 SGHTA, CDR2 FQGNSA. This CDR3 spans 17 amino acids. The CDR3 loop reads CASRPMTRTAGANVLTF. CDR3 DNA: TGTGCCAGCAGACCCATGACCCGGACTGCCGGGGCCAACGTCCTGACTTTC.

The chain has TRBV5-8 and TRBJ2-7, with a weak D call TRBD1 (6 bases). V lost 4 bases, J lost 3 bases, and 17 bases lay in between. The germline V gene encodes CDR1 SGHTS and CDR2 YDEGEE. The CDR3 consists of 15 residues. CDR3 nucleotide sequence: TGTGCCAGCAGCCCGTGGGGGAAACAGGGCTACGAGCAGTACTTC. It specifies CASSPWGKQGYEQYF.

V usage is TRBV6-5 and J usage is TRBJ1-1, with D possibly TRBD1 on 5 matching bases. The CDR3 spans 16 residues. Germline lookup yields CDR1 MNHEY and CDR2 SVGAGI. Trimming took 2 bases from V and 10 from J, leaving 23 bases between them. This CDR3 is CASSYTDIPSPEGAFF. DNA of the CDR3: TGTGCCAGCAGTTACACGGACATCCCCTCCCCCGAAGGAGCTTTCTTT.

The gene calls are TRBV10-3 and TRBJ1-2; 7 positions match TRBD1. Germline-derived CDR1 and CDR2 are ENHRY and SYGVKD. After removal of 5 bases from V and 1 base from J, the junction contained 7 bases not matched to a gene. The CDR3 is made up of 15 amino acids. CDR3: CAISPDGTVNYGYTF. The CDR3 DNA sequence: TGTGCCATCAGTCCAGACGGGACAGTTAACTATGGCTACACCTTC.

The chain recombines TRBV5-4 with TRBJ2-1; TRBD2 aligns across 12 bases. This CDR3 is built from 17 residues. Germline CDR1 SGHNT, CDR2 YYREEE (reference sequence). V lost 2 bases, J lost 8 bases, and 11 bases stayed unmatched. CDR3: CASSFSSLAGGPDEQFF. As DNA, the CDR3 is TGTGCCAGCAGCTTTTCGTCGCTAGCGGGGGGGCCAGATGAGCAGTTCTTC.

CDR3 region: CASSKAGGGETSNQPQHF. CDR3 nucleotide sequence: TGTGCCAGCAGCAAAGCGGGCGGAGGAGAGACTAGCAATCAGCCCCAGCATTTT. This chain links TRBV21-1 with TRBJ1-5. TRBV21-1 is termed a pseudogene. The CDR3 contains 18 residues.

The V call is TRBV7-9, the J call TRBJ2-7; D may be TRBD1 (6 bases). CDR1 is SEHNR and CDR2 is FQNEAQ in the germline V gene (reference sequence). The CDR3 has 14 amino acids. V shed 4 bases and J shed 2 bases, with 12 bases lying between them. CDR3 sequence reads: CASSSDSLPYEQYF. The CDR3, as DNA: TGTGCCAGCAGCTCGGACAGCCTCCCCTACGAGCAGTACTTC.

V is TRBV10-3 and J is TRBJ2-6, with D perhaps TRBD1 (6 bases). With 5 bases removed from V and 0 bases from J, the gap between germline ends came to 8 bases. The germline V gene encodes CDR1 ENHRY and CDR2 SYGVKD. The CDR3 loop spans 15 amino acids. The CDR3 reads CAISRQDSGANVLTF. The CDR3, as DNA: TGTGCCATCAGTAGACAGGACTCTGGGGCCAACGTCCTGACTTTC.

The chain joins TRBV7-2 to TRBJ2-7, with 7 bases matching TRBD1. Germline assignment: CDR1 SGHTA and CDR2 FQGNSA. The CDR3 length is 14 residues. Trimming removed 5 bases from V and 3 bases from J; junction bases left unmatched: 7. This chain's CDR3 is CASSPHRGFYEQYF. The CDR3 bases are TGTGCCAGCAGCCCACACAGGGGATTCTACGAGCAGTACTTC.

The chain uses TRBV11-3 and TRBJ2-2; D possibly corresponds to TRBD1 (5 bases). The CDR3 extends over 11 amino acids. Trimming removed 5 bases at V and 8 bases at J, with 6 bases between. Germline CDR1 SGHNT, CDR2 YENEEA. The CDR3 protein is CASSKGGELFF. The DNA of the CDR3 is TGTGCCAGCAGCAAGGGGGGGGAGCTGTTTTTT.